The table lists the clone carrying this T cell receptor beta chain with a few counts. Its specificity is not known. In patients aged 18 to 65, hyperthyroidism was newly diagnosed, with duration under 2 months. It was approximately 9.7 ml of fresh peripheral blood that supplied the PBMCs. Template material for amplifying TCR beta CDR3 regions consisted of RNA transcripts. HTBI primers drove first-round RT-PCR of the TCR CDR3. Each CDR3 protein is one row after TCRdb ran MiXCR on the multiplex PCR reads. The table lists around 440,000 distinct CDR3 sequences, 15% to 17% of them singletons. This entry is derived from a study of T cells in Graves' hyperthyroidism and ophthalmopathy. CDR1 and CDR2 from the germline V gene are MDHEN and SYDVKM. Trimming cost V 1 base and J 1 base; bases outside gene matches: 4. This CDR3 has 15 residues. Study findings and constraints: Ophthalmopathy prediction by the model preceded onset by a median approximately six months.

The chain joins TRBV28 to TRBJ2-7; 7 positions match TRBD2. This TCR derives from a woman under 30 with Graves' hyperthyroidism. Input material: blood. CDR3 in DNA: TGTGCCAGCAGTTTATTCGGCGGGAGTTCCTACGAGCAGTACTTC. Translation gives CASSLFGGSSYEQYF.